This TCR beta chain came from a study of T cells expressing NK-cell markers. Background on the study: Researchers got TCR beta repertoires out of sorted CD3+CD56+NKG2C+, CD3+CD56+NKG2C- and CD3+CD56-NKG2C+ T cells. There were seven HCMV-seropositive donors and one seronegative donor among the eight sequenced.

TCRdb re-called the 5' RACE reads and gives one entry per CDR3 protein, without DNA. The sample's table shows about 460,000 distinct CDR3 sequences. The CDR3 is 15 amino acids. Looked up from germline, CDR1 is KGHDR and CDR2 is SFDVKD. Study outcomes and limitations: The leading position in the CD3+CD56-NKG2C+ fraction of a handful of donors also went to these clonotypes.

About this clonotype: As yet, its antigen is unknown.

The sample consisted of blood T cells: a sorted CD56 or NKG2C T cell subset, CD4+ or CD8+ T cells, or bulk PBMC T cells (not recorded which). The sequence was collected from a woman aged 50 to 65 in good health. V is TRBV24-1 and J is TRBJ2-2; the D gene TCRdb calls, TRBD2, cannot be checked with no DNA. CDR3 sequence reads: CATSHSGSYSGELFF.